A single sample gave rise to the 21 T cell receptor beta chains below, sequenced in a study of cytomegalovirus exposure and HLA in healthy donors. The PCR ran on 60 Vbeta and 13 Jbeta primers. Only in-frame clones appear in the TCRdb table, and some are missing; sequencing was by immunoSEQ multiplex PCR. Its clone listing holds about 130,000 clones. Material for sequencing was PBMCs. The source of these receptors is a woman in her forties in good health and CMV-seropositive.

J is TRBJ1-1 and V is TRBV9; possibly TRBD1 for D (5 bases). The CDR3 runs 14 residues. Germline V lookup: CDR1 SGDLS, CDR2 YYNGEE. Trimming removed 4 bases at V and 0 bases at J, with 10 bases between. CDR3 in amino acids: CASSRGQMNTEAFF. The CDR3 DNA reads TGTGCCAGCAGCCGCGGACAAATGAACACTGAAGCTTTCTTT.

CDR3 DNA sequence: TGTGCCAGCAGCTTCACTCGACTAGCGGGGTACCAAGAGACCCAGTACTTC. Protein sequence: CASSFTRLAGYQETQYF. This rearrangement joins TRBV11-2 to TRBJ2-5; 11 nucleotides line up with TRBD2. The V and J ends lost 3 bases and 0 bases, in that order; junction bases with no gene match: 6. Germline values: CDR1 SGHAT, CDR2 FQNNGV. There are 17 residues in the CDR3.

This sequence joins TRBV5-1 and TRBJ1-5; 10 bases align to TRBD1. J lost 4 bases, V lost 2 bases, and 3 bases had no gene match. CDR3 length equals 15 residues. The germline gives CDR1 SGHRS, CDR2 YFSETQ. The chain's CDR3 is CASSLDRGPNQPQHF. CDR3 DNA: TGCGCCAGCAGCTTAGACAGGGGGCCGAATCAGCCCCAGCATTTT.

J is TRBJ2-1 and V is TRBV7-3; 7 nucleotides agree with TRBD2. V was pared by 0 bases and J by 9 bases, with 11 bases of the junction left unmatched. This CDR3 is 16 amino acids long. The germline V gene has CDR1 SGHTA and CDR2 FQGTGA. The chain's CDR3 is CASSLTLAGEGREQFF. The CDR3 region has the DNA TGTGCCAGCAGCTTAACCCTTGCGGGAGAGGGGCGTGAGCAGTTCTTC.

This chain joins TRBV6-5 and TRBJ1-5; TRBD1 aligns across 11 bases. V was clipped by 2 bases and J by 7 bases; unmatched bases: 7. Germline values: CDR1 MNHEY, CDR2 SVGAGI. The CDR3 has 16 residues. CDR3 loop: CASSYGGQGVGQPQHF. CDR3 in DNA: TGTGCCAGCAGTTACGGGGGACAGGGGGTGGGGCAGCCCCAGCATTTT.

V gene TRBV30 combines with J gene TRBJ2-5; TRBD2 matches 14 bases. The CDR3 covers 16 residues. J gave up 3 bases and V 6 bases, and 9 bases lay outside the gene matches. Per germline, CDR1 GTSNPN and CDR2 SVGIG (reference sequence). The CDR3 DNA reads TGTGCCTGCGAAAATCCGGGACTAGCGGGAGAAGAGACCCAGTACTTC. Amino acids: CACENPGLAGEETQYF.

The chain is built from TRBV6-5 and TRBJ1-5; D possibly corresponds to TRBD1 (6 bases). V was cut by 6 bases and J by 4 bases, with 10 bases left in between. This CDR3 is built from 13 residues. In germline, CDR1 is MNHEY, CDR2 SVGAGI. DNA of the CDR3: TGTGCCAGCAGCCGGGACAAGAATCAGCCCCAGCATTTT. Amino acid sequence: CASSRDKNQPQHF.

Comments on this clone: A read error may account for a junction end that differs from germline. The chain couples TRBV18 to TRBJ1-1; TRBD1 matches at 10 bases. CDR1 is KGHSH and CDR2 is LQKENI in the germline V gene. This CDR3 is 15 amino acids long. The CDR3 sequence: CASSPRDRGGSEAFF. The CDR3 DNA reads TGTGCCAGCTCGCCACGGGACAGGGGAGGTTCTGAAGCTTTCTTT.

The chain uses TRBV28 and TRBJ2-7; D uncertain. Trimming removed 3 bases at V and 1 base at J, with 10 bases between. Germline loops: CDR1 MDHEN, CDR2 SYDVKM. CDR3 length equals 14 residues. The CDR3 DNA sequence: TGTGCCAGCAGTTTTGGTCTAGGTTCCTACGAGCAGTACTTC. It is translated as CASSFGLGSYEQYF.

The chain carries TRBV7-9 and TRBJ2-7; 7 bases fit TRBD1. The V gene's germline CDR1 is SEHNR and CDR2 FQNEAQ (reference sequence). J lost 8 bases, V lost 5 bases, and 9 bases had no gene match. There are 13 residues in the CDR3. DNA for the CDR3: TGTGCCAGCAGCCCCCAGGGGGAGAGTAAGCAGTACTTC. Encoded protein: CASSPQGESKQYF.

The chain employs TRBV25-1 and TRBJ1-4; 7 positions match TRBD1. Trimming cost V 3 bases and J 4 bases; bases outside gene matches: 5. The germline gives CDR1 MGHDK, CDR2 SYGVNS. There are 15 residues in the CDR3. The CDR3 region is CASSDGRQGNEKLFF. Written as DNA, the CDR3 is TGTGCCAGCAGTGACGGACGACAGGGTAATGAAAAACTGTTTTTT.

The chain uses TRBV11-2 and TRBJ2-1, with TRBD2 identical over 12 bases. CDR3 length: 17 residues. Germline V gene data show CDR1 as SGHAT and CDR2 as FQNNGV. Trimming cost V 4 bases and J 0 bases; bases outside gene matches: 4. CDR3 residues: CASSSRTSGTSYNEQFF. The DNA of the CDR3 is TGTGCCAGCAGCTCCCGGACTAGCGGGACCTCCTACAATGAGCAGTTCTTC.

CDR3: CASSHSTRDRGQGYTF. CDR3 DNA: TGCGCCAGCAGCCATTCCACCCGGGACAGGGGGCAGGGCTACACCTTC. This chain uses TRBV4-1 with TRBJ1-2, with 12 bases identical to TRBD1. The CDR3 has 16 amino acids. Per the germline V gene, CDR1 is MGHRA and CDR2 is YSYEKL. The ends lost 3 bases at V and 8 bases at J; junction bases unmatched: 10.

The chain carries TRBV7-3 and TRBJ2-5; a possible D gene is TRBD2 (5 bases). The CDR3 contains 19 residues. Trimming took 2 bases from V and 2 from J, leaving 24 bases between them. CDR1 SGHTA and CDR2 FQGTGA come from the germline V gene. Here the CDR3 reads CASSLVFGFGSDPQETQYF. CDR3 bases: TGTGCCAGCAGCTTAGTTTTCGGGTTTGGGAGCGATCCACAAGAGACCCAGTACTTC.

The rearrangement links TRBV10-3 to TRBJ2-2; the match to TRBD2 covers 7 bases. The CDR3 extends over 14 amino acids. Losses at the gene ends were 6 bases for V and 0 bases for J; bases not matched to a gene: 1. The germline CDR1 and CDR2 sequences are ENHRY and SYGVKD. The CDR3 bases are TGTGCCATCAGGGGAGGGACGAACACCGGGGAGCTGTTTTTT. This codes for CAIRGGTNTGELFF.

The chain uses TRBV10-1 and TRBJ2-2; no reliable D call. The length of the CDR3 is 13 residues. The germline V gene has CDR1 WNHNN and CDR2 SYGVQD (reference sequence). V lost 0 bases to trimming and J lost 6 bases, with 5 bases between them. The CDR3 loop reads CASSESSSGELFF. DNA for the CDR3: TGCGCCAGCAGTGAGTCGAGCTCCGGGGAGCTGTTTTTT.

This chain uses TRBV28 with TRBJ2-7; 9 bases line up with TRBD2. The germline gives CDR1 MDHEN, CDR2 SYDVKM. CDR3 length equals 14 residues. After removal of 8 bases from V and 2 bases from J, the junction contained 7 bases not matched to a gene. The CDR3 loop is CASRGGLAPYEQYF. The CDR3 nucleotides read TGTGCCAGCCGAGGGGGACTAGCCCCCTACGAGCAGTACTTC.

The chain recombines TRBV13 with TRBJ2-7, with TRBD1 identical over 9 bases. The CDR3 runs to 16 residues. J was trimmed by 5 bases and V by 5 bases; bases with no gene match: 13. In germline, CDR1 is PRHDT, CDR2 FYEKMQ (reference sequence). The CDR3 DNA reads TGTGCCAGCAGCCTGAGGGCCGGGACAGGGTTGGACGAGCAGTACTTC. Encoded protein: CASSLRAGTGLDEQYF. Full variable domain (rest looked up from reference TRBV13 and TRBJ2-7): AAGVIQSPRHLIKEKRETATLKCYPIPRHDTVYWYQQGPGQDPQFLISFYEKMQSDKGSIPDRFSAQQFSDYHSELNMSSLELGDSALYFCASSLRAGTGLDEQYFGPGTRLTVT.

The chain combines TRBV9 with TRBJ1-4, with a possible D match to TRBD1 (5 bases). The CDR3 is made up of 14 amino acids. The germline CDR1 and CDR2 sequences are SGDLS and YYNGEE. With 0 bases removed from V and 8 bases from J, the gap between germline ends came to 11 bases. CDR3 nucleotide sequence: TGTGCCAGCAGCGTAGGGGCAGGGATCGAAAAACTGTTTTTT. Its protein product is CASSVGAGIEKLFF.

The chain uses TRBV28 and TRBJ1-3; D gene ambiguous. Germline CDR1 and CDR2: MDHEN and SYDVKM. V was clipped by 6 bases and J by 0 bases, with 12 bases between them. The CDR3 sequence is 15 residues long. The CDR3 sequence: CASSRTSSSGNTIYF. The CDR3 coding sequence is TGTGCCAGCAGCCGTACTAGTTCCTCTGGAAACACCATATATTTT.

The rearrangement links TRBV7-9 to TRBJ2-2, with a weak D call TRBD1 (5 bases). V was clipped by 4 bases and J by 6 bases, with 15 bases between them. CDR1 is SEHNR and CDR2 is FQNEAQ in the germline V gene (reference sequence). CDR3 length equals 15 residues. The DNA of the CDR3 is TGTGCCAGCAGCTGGGGCTCGTTCGCCCCCGGGGAGCTGTTTTTT. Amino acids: CASSWGSFAPGELFF.